The 13 T cell receptor beta chains given below trace back to one sample, sequenced in a study of cytomegalovirus exposure and HLA in healthy donors. The PCR had 60 Vbeta and 13 Jbeta primers. Sequencing was performed with immunoSEQ multiplex PCR; in TCRdb, only in-frame clones are kept and a portion is missing. The sample lists some 150,000 clones, around 84% occurring once. The specimen sequenced was PBMCs. All receptors derive from a man between 40 and 49 years old in good health and CMV-seropositive.

The chain has TRBV9 and TRBJ2-2; 8 bases agree with TRBD2. CDR1 and CDR2 from the germline V gene are SGDLS and YYNGEE. The CDR3 consists of 17 residues. With V trimmed by 0 bases and J by 7 bases, 11 bases remained unmatched. The CDR3 nucleotides are TGTGCCAGCAGCGTAGAAGATGCAGCGGGAGTCGTCGGGGAGCTGTTTTTT. This gives the protein CASSVEDAAGVVGELFF.

The chain combines TRBV12-5 with TRBJ1-3, with D possibly being TRBD1 (5 bases). This CDR3 has 13 amino acids. The V end lost 8 bases, the J end lost 2 bases, and 10 bases lay between the germline ends. CDR1 is LGHNT, CDR2 FRNRAP, per germline. This CDR3 is CASQRTPGNTIYF. The CDR3 DNA reads as TGTGCTAGTCAACGGACACCTGGAAACACCATATATTTT.

This chain uses TRBV18 with TRBJ1-4; 8 nucleotides align to TRBD1. V lost 5 bases, J lost 4 bases, and 6 bases stayed unmatched. This CDR3 has 15 residues. Germline CDR1 and CDR2: KGHSH and LQKENI. For the CDR3, the DNA is TGTGCCAGCTCATCTAGACAGGGGAATAATGAAAAACTGTTTTTT. This encodes CASSSRQGNNEKLFF.

The table lists this clone with a few counts. J is TRBJ2-7 and V is TRBV13; 10 bases are a match to TRBD2. Germline V lookup: CDR1 PRHDT, CDR2 FYEKMQ (reference sequence). V shed 3 bases and J 3 bases; nucleotides not matched to a gene: 5. The CDR3 has 15 residues. In DNA form, the CDR3 reads TGTGCCAGCAGCTTCTCAGCGGGAGGGGTCTACGAGCAGTACTTC. Residues: CASSFSAGGVYEQYF.

The CDR3 here is CASSVRGLAKNIQYF. The DNA of the CDR3 is TGTGCCAGCAGCGTACGCGGACTAGCCAAAAACATTCAGTACTTC. The chain recombines TRBV9 with TRBJ2-4; a possible D gene is TRBD2 (5 bases). The CDR3 sequence is 15 residues long. V was clipped by 1 base and J by 0 bases, with 8 bases between them. Germline V gives CDR1 SGDLS, CDR2 YYNGEE.

This clone was counted only a few times. The chain uses TRBV2 and TRBJ2-7; no firm D call. CDR1 SNHLY and CDR2 FYNNEI come from the germline V gene. The CDR3 covers 13 residues. V lost 8 bases to trimming and J lost 3 bases, with 14 bases between them. This CDR3 is CASSEAEVYEQYF. The CDR3 coding sequence is TGTGCCAGCTCCGAGGCGGAAGTCTACGAGCAGTACTTC. Full variable domain (rest looked up from reference TRBV2 and TRBJ2-7): EPEVTQTPSHQVTQMGQEVILRCVPISNHLYFYWYRQILGQKVEFLVSFYNNEISEKSEIFDDQFSVERPDGSNFTLKIRSTKLEDSAMYFCASSEAEVYEQYFGPGTRLTVT.

With respect to this clone: At one end the junction does not follow the germline gene, possibly because of a read error. CDR3 amino acids: CASSGIPNRSQDSEKLFF. CDR3 DNA: TGCGCCAGCAGCGGCATCCCGAACAGGTCGCAGGATAGTGAAAAGCTGTTTTTT. The V gene is TRBV4-1, the J gene TRBJ1-4; possibly TRBD1 for D (5 bases). The CDR3 covers 18 residues. Germline V CDR1 and CDR2: MGHRA, YSYEKL.

This clone showed up just once. This sample also contains other DNA sequences that code for the same CDR3. The chain carries TRBV5-1 and TRBJ2-6, with D unresolved. V was pared by 0 bases and J by 1 base, with 5 bases between. The CDR3 contains 15 residues. From germline, CDR1 is SGHRS and CDR2 YFSETQ. The CDR3 here is CASSLDLSGANVLTF. DNA for the CDR3: TGCGCCAGCAGCTTGGATTTATCTGGGGCCAACGTCCTGACTTTC. Full variable domain (remainder filled in from reference TRBV5-1 and TRBJ2-6): KAGVTQTPRYLIKTRGQQVTLSCSPISGHRSVSWYQQTPGQGLQFLFEYFSETQRNKGNFPGRFSGRQFSNSRSEMNVSTLELGDSALYLCASSLDLSGANVLTFGAGSRLTVL.

This clone was detected once. The V call is TRBV29-1, the J call TRBJ1-4; 8 positions match TRBD1. The germline CDR1 and CDR2 sequences are SQVTM and ANQGSEA. The V gene end was trimmed by 4 bases and the J gene end by 5 bases; junction bases not matched to a gene: 6. This CDR3 has 14 residues. In nucleotides, the CDR3 is TGCAGCGTTGTGACGCAGGGGGCAAATGAAAAACTGTTTTTT. It translates to CSVVTQGANEKLFF.

The chain recombines TRBV10-1 with TRBJ2-7, with D possibly being TRBD1 (6 bases). Germline values: CDR1 WNHNN, CDR2 SYGVQD (reference sequence). This CDR3 is built from 13 residues. V was trimmed by 5 bases and J by 4 bases, leaving 12 bases between them. The CDR3 spells CASSSGVDYEQYF. CDR3 bases: TGCGCCAGCAGTTCAGGGGTTGATTACGAGCAGTACTTC.

This rearrangement joins TRBV6-5 to TRBJ2-2; 9 bases align to TRBD1. With 6 bases clipped from V and 2 bases from J, the junction kept 7 bases outside the gene matches. Germline assignment: CDR1 MNHEY and CDR2 SVGAGI. The CDR3 loop spans 16 amino acids. CDR3 sequence: CASSYGQGTNTGELFF. The CDR3 bases are TGTGCCAGCAGCTACGGACAGGGGACTAACACCGGGGAGCTGTTTTTT.

This clone appeared once. V and J are TRBV7-9 and TRBJ2-1, with D perhaps matching TRBD2 (6 bases). Germline V gives CDR1 SEHNR, CDR2 FQNEAQ (reference sequence). The V end was cut by 7 bases, the J end by 6 bases, with 16 bases between. The CDR3 loop spans 14 amino acids. The CDR3 spells CASTLAGGGNEQFF. Here the CDR3 DNA reads TGTGCCAGCACGCTCGCCGGGGGAGGCAATGAGCAGTTCTTC.

This chain joins TRBV6-6 and TRBJ2-3, with 9 bases identical to TRBD2. Germline lookup yields CDR1 MNHNY and CDR2 SVGAGI (reference sequence). The trim removed 4 bases at V and 7 bases at J, leaving 12 bases unmatched. The CDR3 is 16 residues long. CDR3: CASSSIAGVIRNTQYF. CDR3 bases: TGTGCCAGCAGTTCCATAGCGGGAGTGATCAGAAATACGCAGTATTTT.